Here is one TCR beta chain with its context. Antigen unknown. TCR alpha and TCR beta cDNA libraries with sample barcodes and UMIs came from 5'RACE using constant-segment primers. TCRdb independently ran MiXCR on the 5' RACE reads; one entry per CDR3 protein. The table has around 200,000 distinct CDR3 sequences, 16% seen once; the top ten hold more than 2%. Trimming removed 5 bases at V and 3 bases at J, with 17 bases between. Germline lookup yields CDR1 SEHNR and CDR2 FQNEAQ (reference sequence). The CDR3 contains 15 residues. The data were obtained in a study of T-cell memory formation after mild COVID-19. General study findings and limits: Of the contracting clones, CD4+ ones lay mainly in CM and EM, and CD8+ ones in EMRA.

The V call is TRBV7-9, the J call TRBJ2-7; maybe TRBD1 (5 bases). This sequence was found in an adult woman who had mild COVID-19 (a few samples of this study predate the infection). Cell type and time point are not known. The sample comprised PBMCs or a T cell subset sorted from them (not recorded which). The CDR3 DNA reads TGTGCCAGCAGCGCAGACCCTTGGACAAACTACGAGCAGTACTTC. It translates to CASSADPWTNYEQYF.